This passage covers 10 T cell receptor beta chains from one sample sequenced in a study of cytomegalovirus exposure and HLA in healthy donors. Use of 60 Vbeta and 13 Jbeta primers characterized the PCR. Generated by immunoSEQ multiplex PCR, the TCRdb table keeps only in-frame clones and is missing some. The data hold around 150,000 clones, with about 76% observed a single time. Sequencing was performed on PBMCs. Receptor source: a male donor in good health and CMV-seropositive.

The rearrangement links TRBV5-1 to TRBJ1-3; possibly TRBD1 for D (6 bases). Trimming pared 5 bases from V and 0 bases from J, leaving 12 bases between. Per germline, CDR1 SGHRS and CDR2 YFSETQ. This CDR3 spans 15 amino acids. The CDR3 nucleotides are TGCGCCAGCAGTAGCCGGACAGTCTCTGGAAACACCATATATTTT. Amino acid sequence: CASSSRTVSGNTIYF.

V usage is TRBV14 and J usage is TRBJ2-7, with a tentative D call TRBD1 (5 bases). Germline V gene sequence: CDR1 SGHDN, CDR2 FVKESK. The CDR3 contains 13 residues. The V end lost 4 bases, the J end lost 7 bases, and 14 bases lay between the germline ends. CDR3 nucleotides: TGTGCCAGCAGCCCGAACCAGGGTGGAGAGCAGTACTTC. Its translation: CASSPNQGGEQYF.

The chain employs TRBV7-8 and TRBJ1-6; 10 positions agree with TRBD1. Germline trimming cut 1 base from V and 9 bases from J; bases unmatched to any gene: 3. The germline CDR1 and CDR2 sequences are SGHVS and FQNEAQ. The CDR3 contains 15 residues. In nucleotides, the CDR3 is TGTGCCAGCAGCTTAGGGACAGGGGGGGGTTCACCCCTCCACTTT. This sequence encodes CASSLGTGGGSPLHF.

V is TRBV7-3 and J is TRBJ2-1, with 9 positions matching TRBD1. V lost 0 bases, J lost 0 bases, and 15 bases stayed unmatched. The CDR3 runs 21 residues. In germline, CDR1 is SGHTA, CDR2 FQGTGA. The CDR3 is CASSLTPGQGFGLSSYNEQFF. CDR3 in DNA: TGTGCCAGCAGCTTAACTCCGGGACAGGGTTTCGGGTTAAGCTCCTACAATGAGCAGTTCTTC.

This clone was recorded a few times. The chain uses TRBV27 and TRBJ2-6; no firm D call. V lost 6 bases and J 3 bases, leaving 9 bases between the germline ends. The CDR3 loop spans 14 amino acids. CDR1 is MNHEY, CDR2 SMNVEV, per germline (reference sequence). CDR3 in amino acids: CASSRPGGANVLTF. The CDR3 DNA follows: TGTGCCAGCAGCCGCCCAGGTGGGGCCAACGTCCTGACTTTC.

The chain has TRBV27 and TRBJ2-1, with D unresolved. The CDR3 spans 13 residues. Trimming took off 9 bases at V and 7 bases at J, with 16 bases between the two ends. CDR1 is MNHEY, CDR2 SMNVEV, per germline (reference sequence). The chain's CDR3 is CASTIAPENEQFF. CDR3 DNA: TGTGCCAGTACTATCGCCCCAGAGAATGAGCAGTTCTTC.

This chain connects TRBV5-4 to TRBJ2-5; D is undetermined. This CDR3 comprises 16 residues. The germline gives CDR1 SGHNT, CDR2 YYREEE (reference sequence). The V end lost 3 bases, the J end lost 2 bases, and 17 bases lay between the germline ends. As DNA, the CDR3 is TGTGCCAGCAGCTCCCATGGTGCGGCCCAACAAGAGACCCAGTACTTC. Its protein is CASSSHGAAQQETQYF. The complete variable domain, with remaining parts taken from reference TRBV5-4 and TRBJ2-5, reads ETGVTQSPTHLIKTRGQQVTLRCSSQSGHNTVSWYQQALGQGPQFIFQYYREEENGRGNFPPRFSGLQFPNYSSELNVNALELDDSALYLCASSSHGAAQQETQYFGPGTRLLVL.

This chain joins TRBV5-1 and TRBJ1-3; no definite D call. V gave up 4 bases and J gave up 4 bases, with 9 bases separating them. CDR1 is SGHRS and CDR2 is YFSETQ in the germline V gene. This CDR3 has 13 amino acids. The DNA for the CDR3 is TGCGCCAGCAGCGACGCCGGGGGAAACACCATATATTTT. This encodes CASSDAGGNTIYF.

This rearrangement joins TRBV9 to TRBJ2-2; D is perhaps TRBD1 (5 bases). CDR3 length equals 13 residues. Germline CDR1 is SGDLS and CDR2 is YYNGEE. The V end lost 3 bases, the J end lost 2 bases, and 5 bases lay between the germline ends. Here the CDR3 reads CASSGTNTGELFF. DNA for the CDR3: TGTGCCAGCAGCGGGACAAACACCGGGGAGCTGTTTTTT.

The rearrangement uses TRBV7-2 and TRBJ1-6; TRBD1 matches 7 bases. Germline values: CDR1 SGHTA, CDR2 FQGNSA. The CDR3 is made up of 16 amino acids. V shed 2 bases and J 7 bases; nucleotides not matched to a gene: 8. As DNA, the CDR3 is TGTGCCAGCAGCTTATACAGGGGCCTTAAAAATTCACCCCTCCACTTT. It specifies CASSLYRGLKNSPLHF.